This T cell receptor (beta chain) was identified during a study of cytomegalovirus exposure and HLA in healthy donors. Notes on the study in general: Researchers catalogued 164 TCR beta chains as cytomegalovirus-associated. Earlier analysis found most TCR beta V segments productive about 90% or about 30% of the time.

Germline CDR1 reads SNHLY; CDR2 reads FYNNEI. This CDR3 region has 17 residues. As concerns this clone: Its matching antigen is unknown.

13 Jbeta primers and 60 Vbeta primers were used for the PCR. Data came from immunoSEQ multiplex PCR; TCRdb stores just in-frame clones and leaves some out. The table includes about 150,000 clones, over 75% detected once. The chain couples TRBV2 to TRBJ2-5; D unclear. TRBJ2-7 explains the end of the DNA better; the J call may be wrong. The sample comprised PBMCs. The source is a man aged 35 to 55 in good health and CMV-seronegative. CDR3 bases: TGTGCCAGCAGTAGCAACACTCCCGACATGGGCGCCTACGAGCAGTACTTC. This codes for CASSSNTPDMGAYEQYF.